This is a list of T cell receptor beta chains from one sample in a study of CD4 T cell repertoires in COVID-19. Measured with immunoSEQ multiplex PCR; TCRdb has only the in-frame clones, and not every one. The table records about 22,000 clones, more than 75% of them present only once. This specimen consisted of central memory CD4+ T cells from blood, obtained before the COVID-19 pandemic. The source of these receptors is a human donor who had COVID-19. CDR3s include the opening cysteine and the closing phenylalanine or tryptophan. D genes are given only for firm matches. Rows may omit the clone size; those that give it use once, few, many or a size class.

NA	NA	TRBV11-2	TRBJ1-1	TGTGCCAGCAGCTTAGAGGCGGGGACTGAAGCTTTCTTT	CASSLEAGTEAFF
NA	NA	TRBV6-1	TRBJ2-1	TGTGCCAGCAGTTTAACTGATTACAATGAGCAGTTCTTC	CASSLTDYNEQFF
NA	NA	TRBV10-2	TRBJ2-2	TGCGCCAGCAGTGAGGTCAGGGCGATGAACACCGGGGAGCTGTTTTTT	CASSEVRAMNTGELFF
NA	NA	TRBV15	TRBJ1-2	TGTGCCACCAGCGCCCGAGGGGGGGCTCGGGGCTACACCTTC	CATSARGGARGYTF
TRBD2	few	TRBV19	TRBJ2-1	TGTGCCAGTAGTACCCCTCGACTAGCGGGAGAAGGGCGGTTCTTC	CASSTPRLAGEGRFF
TRBD1	NA	TRBV5-1	TRBJ2-7	TGCGCCAGCAGCCCAGGACAGGGGTGGAACGAGCAGTACTTC	CASSPGQGWNEQYF
NA	NA	TRBV6-1	TRBJ2-4	TGTGCCAGCGGGGACACTTCAAGAGCCAAAAACATTCAGTACTTC	CASGDTSRAKNIQYF
NA	NA	TRBV28	TRBJ1-1	TGTGCCAGCGACGCCACTGGGAGGATGAACACTGAAGCTTTCTTT	CASDATGRMNTEAFF
TRBD1	NA	TRBV5-1	TRBJ1-1	TGCGCCAGCACGGTCACAGGGGCGAACACTGAAGCTTTCTTT	CASTVTGANTEAFF
NA	NA	TRBV6-1	TRBJ1-1	TGTGCCAGCAGGGGCGGGGTGGACACTGAAGCTTTCTTT	CASRGGVDTEAFF
TRBD1	NA	TRBV28	TRBJ1-2	TGTGCCAGCAGCTCGGACAGGGAATATGGCTACACCTTC	CASSSDREYGYTF
TRBD2	NA	TRBV2	TRBJ2-5	TGTGCCAGCTCCCGGGACTATTGGGAGACCCAGTACTTC	CASSRDYWETQYF
NA	NA	TRBV10-3	TRBJ1-3	TGTGCCATCAGGGGGGCCGATGCTGTAAACACCATATATTTT	CAIRGADAVNTIYF
TRBD1	NA	TRBV14	TRBJ2-6	TGTGCCAGCAGCCAGCCGGGACAGGGGGTATTTGGGGCCAACGTCCTGACTTTC	CASSQPGQGVFGANVLTF
TRBD1	few	TRBV11-2	TRBJ1-1	TGTGCCAGCAGATTAGGACAGGGGAGAACTGAAGCTTTCTTT	CASRLGQGRTEAFF
TRBD2	NA	TRBV27	TRBJ2-5	TGTGCCAGCAGTGGCCGTACTAGCGGGGGTTCCGAGACCCAGTACTTC	CASSGRTSGGSETQYF
NA	NA	TRBV28	TRBJ1-5	TGTGCCAGCAGTTCCCGTTTGACAGCCCAGCCCCAGCATTTT	CASSSRLTAQPQHF
NA	NA	TRBV11-2	TRBJ2-3	TGTGCCAGCAGCTTAGGGCTAGGTCTGGATACGCAGTATTTT	CASSLGLGLDTQYF
NA	NA	TRBV5-1	TRBJ2-1	TGCGCCAGCAGCCCAGGGGGGAACAATGAGCAGTTCTTC	CASSPGGNNEQFF
NA	NA	TRBV6-1	TRBJ1-1	TGTGCCAGCAGTGAAGACAGGCAAGGTGAAGCTTTCTTT	CASSEDRQGEAFF
NA	NA	TRBV19	TRBJ1-3	TGTGCCAGTAGTATAGCGGGGAGCTCTGGAAACACCATATATTTT	CASSIAGSSGNTIYF
TRBD2	NA	TRBV7-2	TRBJ2-3	TGTGCCAGCAGCTTAGGACTAGCGGGAGCAGGGGATACGCAGTATTTT	CASSLGLAGAGDTQYF
NA	NA	TRBV7-3	TRBJ1-5	TGTGCCAGCAGCTTGAGTGAGGTTCAGCCCCAGCATTTT	CASSLSEVQPQHF
TRBD1	NA	TRBV5-1	TRBJ2-2	TGCGCCAGCAGCTTGGCGCCGGGACAGGGTCCCGGGGAGCTGTTTTTT	CASSLAPGQGPGELFF
NA	NA	TRBV10-3	TRBJ1-6	TGTGCCATCAGTGAGGTGGGGGGTGGGGTAAATTCACCCCTCCACTTT	CAISEVGGGVNSPLHF
NA	NA	TRBV4-1	TRBJ2-1	TGCGCCAGCAGCCAAGGGAGCTCCTACAATGAGCAGTTCTTC	CASSQGSSYNEQFF
NA	NA	TRBV5-8	TRBJ2-2	TGTGCCCCCGAGAGGAGGGAAACACGAGGGGAGCTGTTTTTT	CAPERRETRGELFF
TRBD1	NA	TRBV7-9	TRBJ1-2	TGTGCCAGCAGCTCTCAGGGACAGGGACCTGGCTATGGCTACACCTTC	CASSSQGQGPGYGYTF
TRBD1	NA	TRBV4-1	TRBJ1-5	TGCGCCAGCAGCCAACCTCGACAGGGGAACCAGCCCCAGCATTTT	CASSQPRQGNQPQHF
TRBD1	NA	TRBV6-1	TRBJ1-2	TGTGCCAGCAGTCCCGGGACAGGGCACTATGGCTACACCTTC	CASSPGTGHYGYTF
NA	NA	TRBV7-2	TRBJ2-3	TGTGCCACAACTCTTGGGGAGTCAGATACGCAGTATTTT	CATTLGESDTQYF
TRBD1	NA	TRBV6-5	TRBJ2-7	TGTGCCAGCAGAAGGACAGGGCTGGGGGAGCAGTACTTC	CASRRTGLGEQYF
NA	NA	TRBV19	TRBJ2-5	TGTGCCAGTAGTACAGGTTCGGCGACCCAGTACTTC	CASSTGSATQYF
NA	NA	TRBV28	TRBJ2-7	TGTGCCAGCAGAAGTAGCGGATTTATTCCCTACGAGCAGTACTTC	CASRSSGFIPYEQYF
NA	NA	TRBV7-3	TRBJ2-2	TGTGCCAGCAGAGAGGGTACGGGGGAGCTGTTTTTT	CASREGTGELFF